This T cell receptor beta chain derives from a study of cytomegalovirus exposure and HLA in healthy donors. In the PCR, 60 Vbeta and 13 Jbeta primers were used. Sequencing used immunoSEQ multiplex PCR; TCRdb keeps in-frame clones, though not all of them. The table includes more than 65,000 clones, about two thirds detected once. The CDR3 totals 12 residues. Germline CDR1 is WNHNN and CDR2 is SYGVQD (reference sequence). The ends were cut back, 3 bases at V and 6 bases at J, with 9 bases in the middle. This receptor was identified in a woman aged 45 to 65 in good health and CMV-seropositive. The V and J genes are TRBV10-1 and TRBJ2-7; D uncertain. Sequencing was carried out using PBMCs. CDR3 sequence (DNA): TGCGCCAGCAGTGAACGAGTAAGCGAGCAGTACTTC. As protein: CASSERVSEQYF.